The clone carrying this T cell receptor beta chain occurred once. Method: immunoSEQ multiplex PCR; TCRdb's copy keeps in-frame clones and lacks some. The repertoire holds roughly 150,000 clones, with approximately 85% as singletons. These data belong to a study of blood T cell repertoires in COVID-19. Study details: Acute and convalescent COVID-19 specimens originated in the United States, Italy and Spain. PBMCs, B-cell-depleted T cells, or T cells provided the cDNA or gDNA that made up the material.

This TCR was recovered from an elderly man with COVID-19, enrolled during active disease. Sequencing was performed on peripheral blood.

CDR3 sequence reads: CATSPRDTGPSLHF. As DNA, the CDR3 is TGTGCCACCAGCCCCCGAGACACAGGTCCTTCCCTCCACTTT. The chain carries TRBV15 and TRBJ1-6; a possible D gene is TRBD1 (5 bases). Germline values: CDR1 LNHNV, CDR2 YYDKDF (reference sequence). The CDR3 runs 14 residues. Trimming took off 5 bases at V and 14 bases at J, with 19 bases between the two ends.